The following is a T cell receptor beta chain sequence with its context. This clone was picked up a small number of times. Its binding antigen is unknown. Nothing much larger sits one base from this clone, and base qualities are not available. The treatment or condition label on this specimen signifies: randomized to nivolumab then ipilimumab (arm A) or the reverse (arm B). None of the trial patients had been given prior DNA-damaging chemotherapy. The samples were obtained from melanoma patients enrolled in CheckMate 064, an open-label, randomized phase II trial testing sequential checkpoint blockade. Tumor TCR sequencing used genomic DNA from formalin-fixed paraffin-embedded (FFPE) tissue samples. TCRbeta CDR3 regions were immunosequenced from genomic DNA with the immunoSEQ Assay. Genomic DNA was amplified by bias-controlled multiplex PCR before high-throughput sequencing. The study's own analysis went as follows. To quantify the absolute abundance of each unique TCRbeta CDR3 region, the sequences were collapsed and filtered. Clonality, defined as 1 minus Pielou's evenness, was calculated using only productive rearrangements. Tumor T-cell fraction was calculated by normalizing TCRbeta template counts to usable DNA, which was estimated from several housekeeping genes. A previously published method was used to identify clones whose frequencies were significantly greater in on-treatment samples than in baseline samples. The clones in this table, taken by TCRdb from immuneACCESS, are in-frame only. Not every clone is retained; where verified, under half of the shortfall comes from an unresolved V gene, and the cause of the rest is unknown. That table gives V, J and clone size, and the DNA gave D and trimming. The sample table records 2,000 to 2,500 clones; around 18% of these occur just once. The ten most abundant clones make up over 15% of the sample.

The sample belongs to a study of sequential checkpoint blockade in melanoma (dated 2019 in TCRdb). Background on the whole study: In a 1:1 randomization, patients received either first-line nivolumab then ipilimumab (arm A) or ipilimumab then nivolumab (arm B). Maintenance nivolumab came after each of the two trial sequences. DNA from roughly 83 melanoma tumor samples collected before treatment underwent TCRbeta immunosequencing. For about 20 patients, matched tumor biopsies were taken both before treatment and at week 13, after single-agent nivolumab (arm A) or ipilimumab (arm B). Roughly three quarters of the matched tumor biopsy pairs taken before and after treatment were from the same lesion.

CDR1 LGHNT and CDR2 FRNRAP were looked up in the germline V gene. The CDR3 sequence holds 19 residues, the cysteine and phenylalanine included. The entry retains the CDR3 DNA only, 57 bases that are in frame from base 1. General findings and caveats noted by the study authors: In the nivolumab-first arm (arm A), an association was found between pretreatment tumor TIL clonality and response (P = .04). Validation of the response-prediction model combining TCR metrics and mutation burden is needed in larger, independent patient cohorts. Tumor T-cell fraction and clonality were correlated with PD-L1 staining and CD8+ T-cell counts, but not with mutational load. Small sample sizes and reduced statistical power limited the within-arm analyses of tumor T-cell fraction. Patients with increases in tumor T-cell fraction and clonality by week 13 were approximately 30 times more likely to achieve clinical benefit.

The origin of this receptor is a human donor with melanoma. The sample in question was tumor tissue (inferred from file names), obtained from a patient given nivolumab and ipilimumab in sequence. The rearrangement joined TRBV12-5 to TRBJ1-3; the D gene cannot be resolved reliably. The DNA reads TGTGCCAGCACCCTACCGGGGATTAGTTCCCCTCAGTCTGGAAACACCATATATTTT. Translation gives CASTLPGISSPQSGNTIYF.